The rows below give T cell receptor beta chains drawn from one sample of a study of shared clonotypes between healthy human individuals. The assay was immunoSEQ multiplex PCR, and TCRdb's table has in-frame clones only and misses some. Altogether some 2.1 million clones are present, roughly 96% being singletons, with the ten largest covering roughly 0.13%. The material sequenced was naive CD4+ T cells sorted from blood. Every receptor here comes from a man between 18 and 29 years old in good health. CDR3s include the opening cysteine and the closing phenylalanine or tryptophan. Each record gives: clone size, D gene, J gene, V gene, CDR3 protein, CDR3 DNA. D genes are given only for firm matches. Clone size is stated in some rows and not others, as once, few, many or a class when expanded.

clone size: -; D gene: TRBD1; J gene: TRBJ2-3; V gene: TRBV7-2; CDR3 protein: CASSLTGGGADTQYF; CDR3 DNA: TGTGCCAGCAGTCTAACAGGGGGCGGCGCAGATACGCAGTATTTT
clone size: -; D gene: TRBD1; J gene: TRBJ1-5; V gene: TRBV7-7; CDR3 protein: CASSEPDREYNQPQHF; CDR3 DNA: TGTGCTAGCAGCGAACCGGACAGGGAGTATAATCAGCCCCAGCATTTT
clone size: -; D gene: TRBD1; J gene: TRBJ1-3; V gene: TRBV19; CDR3 protein: CASSPGTASGWPPSGNTIYF; CDR3 DNA: TGTGCCAGTAGCCCCGGGACAGCAAGTGGCTGGCCCCCCTCTGGAAACACCATATATTTT
clone size: -; D gene: TRBD1; J gene: TRBJ2-7; V gene: TRBV28; CDR3 protein: CASNHGDRRFEQYF; CDR3 DNA: TGTGCCAGCAACCACGGGGACAGGCGCTTTGAGCAGTACTTC
clone size: -; D gene: TRBD2; J gene: TRBJ2-7; V gene: TRBV10-3; CDR3 protein: CAISESGKGAGYYEQYF; CDR3 DNA: TGTGCCATCAGTGAGTCTGGGAAGGGAGCGGGGTACTACGAGCAGTACTTC
clone size: -; D gene: -; J gene: TRBJ1-5; V gene: TRBV2; CDR3 protein: CASSEQTVSNQPQHF; CDR3 DNA: TGTGCCAGCAGTGAACAGACAGTTAGCAATCAGCCCCAGCATTTT
clone size: -; D gene: TRBD1; J gene: TRBJ1-2; V gene: TRBV30; CDR3 protein: CACRTGAGYTF; CDR3 DNA: TGTGCCTGTAGGACAGGGGCTGGCTACACCTTC
clone size: -; D gene: TRBD1; J gene: TRBJ2-7; V gene: TRBV11-2; CDR3 protein: CASSDYRGFYEQYF; CDR3 DNA: TGTGCCAGCAGCGATTACAGGGGGTTCTACGAGCAGTACTTC
clone size: -; D gene: TRBD1; J gene: TRBJ1-6; V gene: TRBV18; CDR3 protein: CASSPDRGLSPLHF; CDR3 DNA: TGTGCCAGCTCACCAGACAGGGGGCTTTCACCCCTCCACTTT
clone size: -; D gene: -; J gene: TRBJ2-5; V gene: TRBV11-2; CDR3 protein: CASRLGRGQETQYF; CDR3 DNA: TGTGCCAGCAGATTGGGGCGGGGTCAGGAGACCCAGTACTTC
clone size: -; D gene: -; J gene: TRBJ2-5; V gene: TRBV7-2; CDR3 protein: CASSPDRYQETQYF; CDR3 DNA: TGTGCCAGCAGCCCGGACCGTTACCAAGAGACCCAGTACTTC
clone size: -; D gene: -; J gene: TRBJ2-4; V gene: TRBV7-2; CDR3 protein: CASSLLDIQYF; CDR3 DNA: TGTGCCAGCAGCTTACTGGACATTCAGTACTTC
clone size: -; D gene: TRBD2; J gene: TRBJ2-7; V gene: TRBV7-2; CDR3 protein: CASSLVTSGSSFAREQYF; CDR3 DNA: TGTGCCAGCAGCTTAGTAACTAGCGGGAGTTCCTTCGCGCGCGAGCAGTACTTC
clone size: -; D gene: TRBD1; J gene: TRBJ1-1; V gene: TRBV4-3; CDR3 protein: CASSQVSQSRGRTEAFF; CDR3 DNA: TGCGCCAGCAGCCAAGTCTCTCAATCGAGGGGGCGAACTGAAGCTTTCTTT
clone size: -; D gene: TRBD1; J gene: TRBJ2-2; V gene: TRBV5-4; CDR3 protein: CASSRSTGDSTGELFF; CDR3 DNA: TGTGCCAGCAGCCGTTCGACAGGGGATTCCACCGGGGAGCTGTTTTTT
clone size: -; D gene: TRBD1; J gene: TRBJ1-1; V gene: TRBV10-3; CDR3 protein: CAAGQVNTEAFF; CDR3 DNA: TGTGCCGCGGGACAGGTGAACACTGAAGCTTTCTTT
clone size: -; D gene: TRBD1; J gene: TRBJ2-1; V gene: TRBV6-6; CDR3 protein: CASSPKGGQEYNEQFF; CDR3 DNA: TGTGCCAGCAGTCCGAAGGGGGGACAGGAGTACAATGAGCAGTTCTTC
clone size: -; D gene: -; J gene: TRBJ1-2; V gene: TRBV7-2; CDR3 protein: CASSLGGYGYTF; CDR3 DNA: TGTGCCAGCAGCTTAGGGGGATATGGCTACACCTTC
clone size: -; D gene: TRBD2; J gene: TRBJ2-5; V gene: TRBV7-2; CDR3 protein: CASSSSGSGGETQYF; CDR3 DNA: TGTGCCAGCAGCTCTAGCGGGAGTGGGGGGGAGACCCAGTACTTC
clone size: -; D gene: TRBD1; J gene: TRBJ1-2; V gene: TRBV9; CDR3 protein: CASSVQGGPEGYTF; CDR3 DNA: TGTGCCAGCAGCGTCCAGGGGGGGCCAGAGGGCTACACCTTC
clone size: -; D gene: -; J gene: TRBJ2-7; V gene: TRBV9; CDR3 protein: CASSVGGRGSEQYF; CDR3 DNA: TGTGCCAGCAGCGTGGGCGGCAGGGGAAGCGAGCAGTACTTC
clone size: -; D gene: -; J gene: TRBJ2-2; V gene: TRBV7-2; CDR3 protein: CASSPRLAGGELFF; CDR3 DNA: TGTGCCAGCAGCCCACGGCTGGCGGGCGGGGAGCTGTTTTTT
clone size: -; D gene: TRBD1; J gene: TRBJ1-5; V gene: TRBV5-6; CDR3 protein: CASSFGTGESNQPQHF; CDR3 DNA: TGTGCCAGCAGCTTCGGGACAGGGGAAAGCAATCAGCCCCAGCATTTT
clone size: -; D gene: -; J gene: TRBJ2-7; V gene: TRBV7-2; CDR3 protein: CASSLGRDAGSYEQYF; CDR3 DNA: TGTGCCAGCAGCTTAGGAAGGGACGCGGGCTCCTACGAGCAGTACTTC
clone size: -; D gene: -; J gene: TRBJ1-4; V gene: TRBV6-5; CDR3 protein: CASSRGNEKLFF; CDR3 DNA: TGTGCCAGCAGTAGGGGGAATGAAAAACTGTTTTTT
clone size: -; D gene: TRBD1; J gene: TRBJ1-6; V gene: TRBV6-6; CDR3 protein: CASLTPGQASPLHF; CDR3 DNA: TGTGCCAGCTTGACGCCGGGACAGGCTTCACCCCTCCACTTT
clone size: -; D gene: -; J gene: TRBJ1-3; V gene: TRBV5-1; CDR3 protein: CASSLTGPRDTIYF; CDR3 DNA: TGCGCCAGCAGCTTGACAGGGCCGAGGGACACCATATATTTT
clone size: -; D gene: TRBD2; J gene: TRBJ2-7; V gene: TRBV28; CDR3 protein: CASSSLAGASYEQYF; CDR3 DNA: TGTGCCAGCAGTTCCCTAGCGGGGGCCTCCTACGAGCAGTACTTC
clone size: -; D gene: TRBD1; J gene: TRBJ1-2; V gene: TRBV6-1; CDR3 protein: CASIGAFAGGYYGYTF; CDR3 DNA: TGTGCCAGCATTGGAGCTTTCGCAGGGGGCTACTATGGCTACACCTTC
clone size: -; D gene: -; J gene: TRBJ1-5; V gene: TRBV6-6; CDR3 protein: CASSYEVGGQPQHF; CDR3 DNA: TGTGCCAGCAGTTACGAGGTAGGCGGTCAGCCCCAGCATTTT
clone size: -; D gene: -; J gene: TRBJ2-7; V gene: TRBV6-5; CDR3 protein: CASSPRVLPYEQYF; CDR3 DNA: TGTGCCAGCAGTCCCCGGGTCCTACCCTACGAGCAGTACTTC
clone size: -; D gene: -; J gene: TRBJ2-3; V gene: TRBV11-3; CDR3 protein: CASSLDMSTQYF; CDR3 DNA: TGTGCCAGCAGCTTAGACATGTCGACGCAGTATTTT
clone size: -; D gene: -; J gene: TRBJ2-5; V gene: TRBV18; CDR3 protein: CASSSGTQETQYF; CDR3 DNA: TGTGCCAGCTCATCGGGAACCCAAGAGACCCAGTACTTC
clone size: -; D gene: TRBD1; J gene: TRBJ1-5; V gene: TRBV18; CDR3 protein: CASSPQGQGPQPQHF; CDR3 DNA: TGTGCCAGCTCACCTCAGGGACAGGGCCCTCAGCCCCAGCATTTT
clone size: -; D gene: -; J gene: TRBJ1-2; V gene: TRBV6-5; CDR3 protein: CASSTTGTYGYTF; CDR3 DNA: TGTGCCAGCAGTACCACCGGGACCTATGGCTACACCTTC
clone size: -; D gene: -; J gene: TRBJ1-5; V gene: TRBV19; CDR3 protein: CASMSAGRTQPQHF; CDR3 DNA: TGTGCCAGTATGTCGGCGGGAAGAACCCAGCCCCAGCATTTT
clone size: -; D gene: -; J gene: TRBJ1-1; V gene: TRBV5-1; CDR3 protein: CASSLLSQGTEAFF; CDR3 DNA: TGCGCCAGCAGCTTGCTCTCTCAGGGCACTGAAGCTTTCTTT
clone size: -; D gene: -; J gene: TRBJ1-2; V gene: TRBV7-9; CDR3 protein: CASSSHIDSDYGYTF; CDR3 DNA: TGTGCCAGCAGCAGTCATATTGATTCCGACTATGGCTACACCTTC
clone size: -; D gene: TRBD2; J gene: TRBJ2-1; V gene: TRBV4-2; CDR3 protein: CASSQRTSGRPSSYNEQFF; CDR3 DNA: TGTGCCAGCAGCCAACGGACTAGCGGGAGGCCGAGCTCCTACAATGAGCAGTTCTTC
clone size: -; D gene: -; J gene: TRBJ2-3; V gene: TRBV29-1; CDR3 protein: CSVGRIFTDTQYF; CDR3 DNA: TGCAGCGTTGGACGGATTTTCACAGATACGCAGTATTTT
clone size: once; D gene: TRBD2; J gene: TRBJ2-1; V gene: TRBV30; CDR3 protein: CAYSGGPYNEQFF; CDR3 DNA: TGTGCCTATAGCGGGGGGCCTTACAATGAGCAGTTCTTC
clone size: -; D gene: -; J gene: TRBJ1-5; V gene: TRBV2; CDR3 protein: CASSRTGSSQPQHF; CDR3 DNA: TGTGCCAGCAGTCGTACAGGGTCAAGTCAGCCCCAGCATTTT
clone size: -; D gene: -; J gene: TRBJ2-3; V gene: TRBV27; CDR3 protein: CASSLVPSLTDTQYF; CDR3 DNA: TGTGCCAGCAGTTTGGTGCCCTCATTGACAGATACGCAGTATTTT
clone size: -; D gene: TRBD1; J gene: TRBJ1-5; V gene: TRBV10-3; CDR3 protein: CAISEGGQGDQPQHF; CDR3 DNA: TGTGCCATCAGTGAAGGGGGACAGGGGGATCAGCCCCAGCATTTT
clone size: -; D gene: -; J gene: TRBJ1-1; V gene: TRBV27; CDR3 protein: CASSSSNMNTEAFF; CDR3 DNA: TGTGCCAGCAGTTCCAGTAATATGAACACTGAAGCTTTCTTT
clone size: -; D gene: -; J gene: TRBJ2-7; V gene: TRBV6-6; CDR3 protein: CASSTDRNGTYEQYF; CDR3 DNA: TGTGCCAGCAGTACCGACAGGAATGGTACCTACGAGCAGTACTTC
clone size: once; D gene: TRBD2; J gene: TRBJ2-5; V gene: TRBV5-1; CDR3 protein: CASSRQTSTSGNLETQYF; CDR3 DNA: TGCGCCAGCAGCCGCCAAACTTCGACTAGCGGGAATTTGGAGACCCAGTACTTC
clone size: -; D gene: TRBD1; J gene: TRBJ1-4; V gene: TRBV7-9; CDR3 protein: CASSPTGVREKLFF; CDR3 DNA: TGTGCCAGCAGCCCGACAGGGGTGAGAGAAAAACTGTTTTTT
clone size: -; D gene: -; J gene: TRBJ1-2; V gene: TRBV6-5; CDR3 protein: CASSAPGRALGYTF; CDR3 DNA: TGTGCCAGCAGCGCCCCGGGACGGGCCCTCGGCTACACCTTC